Each of the 18 T cell receptor beta chains below was sequenced from the same sample in a study of early T cells in non-severe SARS-CoV-2 infection. MiXCR, applied by TCRdb to the 5' RACE reads, yields one record per CDR3 protein. Among about 94,000 distinct CDR3 sequences listed, less than 15% were seen once. Sequenced: whole blood. The receptors stem from an adult who was a healthcare worker with PCR-confirmed SARS-CoV-2 infection or an uninfected control (not recorded which).

A note on this clonotype: One base away lies a much larger clone, so this may be a sequencing read error. The rearrangement links TRBV28 to TRBJ1-6; D is undetermined. Trimming took 5 bases from V and 11 from J, leaving 16 bases between them. Germline assignment: CDR1 MDHEN and CDR2 SYDVKM. The CDR3 extends over 14 amino acids. The CDR3 DNA follows: TGTGCCAGCAGTCCCCGGGATAGTGGGACACCCCTCCACTTT. It yields the protein CASSPRDSGTPLHF.

In this sample, this clonotype turned up many times. The rearrangement joins TRBV4-3 to TRBJ2-7; 10 bases are a match to TRBD2. V gave up 1 base and J gave up 6 bases; unmatched junction bases: 6. The CDR3 spans 15 residues. Germline V gene sequence: CDR1 LGHNA, CDR2 YSLEER. CDR3 region: CASSQGLAGLGEQYF. CDR3 DNA: TGCGCCAGCAGCCAAGGACTAGCGGGCCTGGGCGAGCAGTACTTC.

The chain is built from TRBV7-9 and TRBJ2-5; TRBD2 matches at 7 bases. Germline trimming cut 1 base from V and 0 bases from J; bases unmatched to any gene: 11. The CDR3 has 18 residues. The germline gives CDR1 SEHNR, CDR2 FQNEAQ (reference sequence). The CDR3 reads CASSLESSGTTYQETQYF. Written as DNA, the CDR3 is TGTGCCAGCAGCTTAGAGTCTTCCGGGACTACATACCAAGAGACCCAGTACTTC. The whole variable domain, remainder taken from reference TRBV7-9 and TRBJ2-5, is DTGVSQNPRHKITKRGQNVTFRCDPISEHNRLYWYRQTLGQGPEFLTYFQNEAQLEKSRLLSDRFSAERPKGSFSTLEIQRTEQGDSAMYLCASSLESSGTTYQETQYFGPGTRLLVL.

The sample holds many counts of this clonotype. V and J are TRBV7-2 and TRBJ2-3, with 10 bases identical to TRBD1. CDR3 size: 15 residues. Germline CDR1 and CDR2: SGHTA and FQGNSA. J was trimmed by 2 bases and V by 4 bases; bases with no gene match: 3. The CDR3 DNA reads TGTGCCAGCAGCTCGACAGGGGGCGACACAGATACGCAGTATTTT. It yields the protein CASSSTGGDTDTQYF. Full variable domain (missing parts from reference TRBV7-2 and TRBJ2-3): GAGVSQSPSNKVTEKGKDVELRCDPISGHTALYWYRQSLGQGLEFLIYFQGNSAPDKSGLPSDRFSAERTGGSVSTLTIQRTQQEDSAVYLCASSSTGGDTDTQYFGPGTRLTVL.

This clonotype was picked up many times. The chain recombines TRBV11-2 with TRBJ2-7; perhaps TRBD1 as D (6 bases). The CDR3 sequence is 15 residues long. V lost 5 bases to trimming and J lost 3 bases, with 17 bases between them. The V gene's germline CDR1 is SGHAT and CDR2 FQNNGV. The DNA of the CDR3 is TGTGCCAGCAGCCAAACTACAGGGCTGGGCTACGAGCAGTACTTC. This sequence encodes CASSQTTGLGYEQYF.

The chain is built from TRBV15 and TRBJ2-7, with D possibly TRBD2 on 6 matching bases. V lost 5 bases and J lost 2, with 16 bases in between. CDR3 size: 15 residues. Germline CDR1 is LNHNV and CDR2 is YYDKDF (reference sequence). The DNA for the CDR3 is TGTGCCACCAGCGGGCCGGGACGGGGGACCTACGAGCAGTACTTC. This translates into CATSGPGRGTYEQYF.

The chain employs TRBV7-2 and TRBJ2-5; 8 nucleotides line up with TRBD2. The CDR3 loop spans 15 amino acids. Trimming took 1 base from V and 5 from J; bases not matched to a gene: 6. Germline V gene data show CDR1 as SGHTA and CDR2 as FQGNSA. CDR3 nucleotide sequence: TGTGCCAGCAGCTTAGATGGCGGGGGGCCGGAGACCCAGTACTTC. It yields the protein CASSLDGGGPETQYF.

The CDR3 region has the DNA TGTGCCAGCAGGCGAAGTGTCTATAATTCACCCCTCCACTTT. It encodes CASRRSVYNSPLHF. The chain couples TRBV12-3 or TRBV12-4 to TRBJ1-6; D unresolved. The CDR3 consists of 14 residues. Trimming stripped 6 bases from V and 3 bases from J, with 9 bases between.

The J gene is TRBJ1-2, the V gene TRBV18; D unclear. Germline V gene sequence: CDR1 KGHSH, CDR2 LQKENI. The CDR3 has 15 residues. V lost 1 base, J lost 0 bases, and 9 bases lay in between. The CDR3 spells CASSPQTVTNYGYTF. CDR3 DNA: TGTGCCAGCTCACCACAGACGGTAACTAACTATGGCTACACCTTC.

In this sample, this clonotype turned up many times. The chain combines TRBV19 with TRBJ1-5, with 12 bases lining up with TRBD1. The CDR3 consists of 18 residues. The V gene's germline CDR1 is LNHDA and CDR2 SQIVND (reference sequence). With V trimmed by 6 bases and J by 0 bases, 9 bases remained unmatched. CDR3 DNA sequence: TGTGCCAGTAGGGGGGACAGGGGGCGAATGGGTAGCAATCAGCCCCAGCATTTT. Translation: CASRGDRGRMGSNQPQHF.

This clonotype has at least ten counts. The chain employs TRBV12-3 or TRBV12-4 and TRBJ2-3; the D is unclear. This CDR3 contains 14 residues. Trimming removed 3 bases from V and 2 bases from J, with 9 bases in between. The CDR3 protein is CASSLDPTTDTQYF. The CDR3 region has the DNA TGTGCCAGCAGTTTGGACCCAACCACAGATACGCAGTATTTT.

V and J are TRBV9 and TRBJ2-2, with D unresolved. The V end lost 0 bases, the J end lost 0 bases, and 3 bases lay between the germline ends. This CDR3 contains 14 residues. The germline V gene encodes CDR1 SGDLS and CDR2 YYNGEE. The chain's CDR3 is CASSVATNTGELFF. The CDR3 coding sequence is TGTGCCAGCAGCGTAGCTACGAACACCGGGGAGCTGTTTTTT. Filled out from reference TRBV9 and TRBJ2-2, the complete variable domain reads DSGVTQTPKHLITATGQRVTLRCSPRSGDLSVYWYQQSLDQGLQFLIQYYNGEERAKGNILERFSAQQFPDLHSELNLSSLELGDSALYFCASSVATNTGELFFGEGSRLTVL.

This chain uses TRBV28 with TRBJ1-1; D possibly corresponds to TRBD1 (5 bases). This CDR3 region has 13 residues. V was shortened by 1 base and J by 8 bases, with 11 bases between the two germline ends. The germline V gene encodes CDR1 MDHEN and CDR2 SYDVKM. CDR3 amino acids: CASSLYRGKEAFF. Here the CDR3 DNA reads TGTGCCAGCAGTTTATATCGGGGGAAGGAAGCTTTCTTT. Full variable domain (rest looked up from reference TRBV28 and TRBJ1-1): DVKVTQSSRYLVKRTGEKVFLECVQDMDHENMFWYRQDPGLGLRLIYFSYDVKMKEKGDIPEGYSVSREKKERFSLILESASTNQTSMYLCASSLYRGKEAFFGQGTRLTVV.

This clonotype was detected ten times or more. The chain couples TRBV2 to TRBJ1-6; 8 nucleotides line up with TRBD1. This CDR3 is 15 amino acids long. Germline CDR1 is SNHLY and CDR2 is FYNNEI. V shed 8 bases, J shed 9 bases, and the junction held 12 bases outside the gene matches. The CDR3 here is CASLTTGGTLSPLHF. The CDR3 DNA reads TGTGCCAGCCTCACTACAGGGGGGACCCTTTCACCCCTCCACTTT.

The chain is built from TRBV11-2 and TRBJ1-6; D gene ambiguous. The V and J ends lost 3 bases and 7 bases respectively, with 10 bases between them. The CDR3 contains 14 residues. Germline V gives CDR1 SGHAT, CDR2 FQNNGV. CDR3 in amino acids: CASSLQALNSPLHF. CDR3 DNA sequence: TGTGCCAGCAGCTTGCAGGCCCTCAATTCACCCCTCCACTTT.

V is TRBV9 and J is TRBJ2-7; tentatively, D is TRBD1 (6 bases). Trimming pared 3 bases from V and 3 bases from J, leaving 10 bases between. Germline V gene sequence: CDR1 SGDLS, CDR2 YYNGEE. This CDR3 has 13 residues. The CDR3 coding sequence is TGTGCCAGCAGCGGGACAGCTAGCTACGAGCAGTACTTC. Translated: CASSGTASYEQYF.

J is TRBJ2-5 and V is TRBV7-3; D may be TRBD1 or TRBD2 (5 bases each). V dropped 3 bases and J dropped 5 bases, with 10 bases sitting between them. Per the germline V gene, CDR1 is SGHTA and CDR2 is FQGTGA. CDR3 length equals 13 residues. As DNA, the CDR3 is TGTGCCAGCAGCTTGAGGGGTATGGAGACCCAGTACTTC. Protein product: CASSLRGMETQYF. Variable domain in full (rest from reference TRBV7-3 and TRBJ2-5): GAGVSQTPSNKVTEKGKYVELRCDPISGHTALYWYRQSLGQGPEFLIYFQGTGAADDSGLPNDRFFAVRPEGSVSTLKIQRTERGDSAVYLCASSLRGMETQYFGPGTRLLVL.

This clonotype was found many times. The chain recombines TRBV9 with TRBJ2-3, with D possibly TRBD2 on 7 matching bases. CDR1 and CDR2 from the germline V gene are SGDLS and YYNGEE. V was clipped by 4 bases and J by 2 bases, with 14 bases between them. CDR3 size: 15 residues. CDR3 DNA: TGTGCCAGCAGCCCGGGCGGGGGCCACACAGATACGCAGTATTTT. Translated, it gives CASSPGGGHTDTQYF. Full variable domain (rest looked up from reference TRBV9 and TRBJ2-3): DSGVTQTPKHLITATGQRVTLRCSPRSGDLSVYWYQQSLDQGLQFLIQYYNGEERAKGNILERFSAQQFPDLHSELNLSSLELGDSALYFCASSPGGGHTDTQYFGPGTRLTVL.